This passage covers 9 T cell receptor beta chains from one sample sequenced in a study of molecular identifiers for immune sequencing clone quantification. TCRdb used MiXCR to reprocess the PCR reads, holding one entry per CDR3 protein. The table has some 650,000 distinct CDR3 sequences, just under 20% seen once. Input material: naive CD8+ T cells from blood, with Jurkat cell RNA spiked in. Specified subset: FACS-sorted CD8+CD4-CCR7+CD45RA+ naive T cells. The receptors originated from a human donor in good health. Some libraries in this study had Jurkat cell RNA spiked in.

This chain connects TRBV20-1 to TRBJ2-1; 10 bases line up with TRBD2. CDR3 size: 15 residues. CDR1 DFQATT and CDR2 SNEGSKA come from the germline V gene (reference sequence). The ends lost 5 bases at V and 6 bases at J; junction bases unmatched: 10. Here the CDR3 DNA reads TGCAGTGCTCCACCTGGGACTAGCGCTCCCAATGAGCAGTTCTTC. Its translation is CSAPPGTSAPNEQFF.

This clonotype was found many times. The CDR3 bases are TGTGCCAGCAGCTCGGGTAGTAGTTTGACTGAAGCTTTCTTT. It translates to CASSSGSSLTEAFF. The chain recombines TRBV5-6 with TRBJ1-1, with D unclear. This CDR3 has 14 residues. V was cut by 3 bases and J by 5 bases, with 14 bases left in between. Germline V gives CDR1 SGHDT, CDR2 YYEEEE.

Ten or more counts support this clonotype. CDR3 nucleotides: TGCAGTGCTAGAGATTCAGAGTACTACGAGCAGTACTTC. It translates to CSARDSEYYEQYF. The gene calls are TRBV20-1 and TRBJ2-7; D unresolved. This CDR3 comprises 13 residues. Per germline, CDR1 DFQATT and CDR2 SNEGSKA (reference sequence). Trimming cost V 0 bases and J 3 bases, with 9 bases left between them.

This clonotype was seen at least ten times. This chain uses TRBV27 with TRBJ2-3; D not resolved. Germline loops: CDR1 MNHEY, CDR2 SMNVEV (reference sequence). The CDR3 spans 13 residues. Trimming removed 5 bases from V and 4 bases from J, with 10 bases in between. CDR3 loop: CASSPLPPDTQYF. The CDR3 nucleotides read TGTGCCAGCAGTCCCCTCCCCCCAGATACGCAGTATTTT.

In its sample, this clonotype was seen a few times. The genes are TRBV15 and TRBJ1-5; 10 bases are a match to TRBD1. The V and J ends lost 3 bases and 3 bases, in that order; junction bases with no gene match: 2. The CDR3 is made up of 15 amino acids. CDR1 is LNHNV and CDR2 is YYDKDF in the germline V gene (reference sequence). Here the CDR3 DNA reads TGTGCCACCAGCAGGGGGACAGGGGACAATCAGCCCCAGCATTTT. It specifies CATSRGTGDNQPQHF.

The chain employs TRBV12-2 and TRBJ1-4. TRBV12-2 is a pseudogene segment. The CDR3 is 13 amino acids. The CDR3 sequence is CASRSRLPEWLFF. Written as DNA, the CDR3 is TGTGCAAGTCGCTCCCGATTACCGGAGTGGCTGTTTTTT.

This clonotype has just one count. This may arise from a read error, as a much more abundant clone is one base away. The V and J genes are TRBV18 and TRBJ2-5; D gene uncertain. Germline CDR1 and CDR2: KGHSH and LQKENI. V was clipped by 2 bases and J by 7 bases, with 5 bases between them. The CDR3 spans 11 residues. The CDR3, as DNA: TGTGCCAGCTCACCAGAAGGGACCCAGTACTTC. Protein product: CASSPEGTQYF.

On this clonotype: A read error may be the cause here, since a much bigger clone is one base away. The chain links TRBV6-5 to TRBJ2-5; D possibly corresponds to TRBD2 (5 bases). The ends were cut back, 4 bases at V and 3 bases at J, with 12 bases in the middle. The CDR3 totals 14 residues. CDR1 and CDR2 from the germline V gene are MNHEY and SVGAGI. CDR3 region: CASSCVGEKETQYF. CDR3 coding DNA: TGTGCCAGCAGTTGCGTTGGGGAGAAAGAGACCCAGTACTTC.

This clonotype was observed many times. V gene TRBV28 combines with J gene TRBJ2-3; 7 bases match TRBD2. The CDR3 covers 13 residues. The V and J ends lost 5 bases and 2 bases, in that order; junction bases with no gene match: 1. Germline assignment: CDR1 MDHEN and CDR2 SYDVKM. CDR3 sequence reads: CASSLAATDTQYF. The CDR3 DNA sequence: TGTGCCAGCAGTCTAGCGGCCACAGATACGCAGTATTTT.